What follows describes a single T cell receptor (beta chain). The antigen is undetermined. Both 60 Vbeta primers and 13 Jbeta primers went into the PCR. Measured with immunoSEQ multiplex PCR; TCRdb has only the in-frame clones, and not every one. The sample has fewer than 150,000 clones; more than 70% are singletons. The data stem from a study of cytomegalovirus exposure and HLA in healthy donors. General observations from the study: By HLA locus, TCR association rates varied in a later analysis, with DRB1 showing the most and HLA-C the fewest. Reported results showed that the classifier diagnosed cytomegalovirus status with high specificity and sensitivity. Being productive about 87% or about 30% of the time was typical of most TCR beta V segments in an earlier analysis. Prediction of most subjects' HLA-A and HLA-B alleles by TCR beta sequences was reportedly accurate.

The CDR3 sequence is 15 residues long. CDR1 is LGHNT and CDR2 is FRNRAP in the germline V gene. Unmatched junction bases numbered 4, after V lost 6 bases and J lost 3 bases. Sequencing was performed on PBMCs. The clonotype comes from a young man in good health and CMV-seronegative. The J gene is TRBJ2-2, the V gene TRBV12-5, with 10 bases matching TRBD1. The CDR3 region has the DNA TGTGCTAGTGGCACCGGGACAGGGGACACCGGGGAGCTGTTTTTT. It encodes CASGTGTGDTGELFF.